The 15 T cell receptor beta chains given below trace back to one sample, sequenced in a study of shared clonotypes between healthy human individuals. It was CD45RO-negative cells, positively selected for CCR7, that made up naive CD8 cells, with terminally differentiated effector memory CD45RA+ cells excluded. The repertoire was sequenced with immunoSEQ multiplex PCR; TCRdb's copy has only in-frame clones and lacks some. Of about 2.1 million clones detected, 90% to 95% appear once; the ten largest clones hold less than 2%. The sequenced sample was naive CD8+ T cells from PBMCs. These TCRs come from a man aged 18-30 years in good health. Some clones in this sample may be carry-over from other donors' samples.

This sequence joins TRBV7-9 and TRBJ1-2, with D perhaps TRBD1 (6 bases). This CDR3 has 16 residues. With 5 bases removed from V and 5 bases from J, the gap between germline ends came to 21 bases. Germline V gene sequence: CDR1 SEHNR, CDR2 FQNEAQ (reference sequence). The CDR3 DNA is TGTGCCAGCAGCCCGACTCAGGGGCTAGAGGCTTATGGCTACACCTTC. Its protein product is CASSPTQGLEAYGYTF.

The chain combines TRBV4-2 with TRBJ2-7; TRBD2 matches at 7 bases. Germline V gene lookup returns CDR1 LGHNA and CDR2 YNFKEQ. The CDR3 sequence is 15 residues long. V trimming: 1 base; J trimming: 5 bases; junction bases outside the gene matches: 8. The CDR3 sequence: CASSQGLREAHEQYF. CDR3 DNA sequence: TGTGCCAGCAGCCAAGGCCTCCGGGAGGCCCACGAGCAGTACTTC.

This clone was counted a few times. This chain connects TRBV2 to TRBJ2-7; TRBD1 matches 7 bases. There are 13 residues in the CDR3. CDR1 is SNHLY and CDR2 is FYNNEI in the germline V gene. J lost 7 bases, V lost 5 bases, and 8 bases had no gene match. CDR3: CASSPRDRREQYF. In DNA, the CDR3 is TGTGCCAGCAGTCCCCGGGACAGAAGGGAGCAGTACTTC.

This chain joins TRBV6-5 and TRBJ2-3; D unresolved. The CDR3 runs to 15 residues. Germline V gene sequence: CDR1 MNHEY, CDR2 SVGAGI. The V end lost 7 bases, the J end lost 0 bases, and 14 bases lay between the germline ends. The CDR3 reads CASIKQWPSTDTQYF. CDR3 DNA: TGTGCCAGCATTAAACAGTGGCCTAGCACAGATACGCAGTATTTT.

The sample holds a few counts of this clone. This rearrangement joins TRBV2 to TRBJ1-5; 8 nucleotides align to TRBD1. The trim removed 7 bases at V and 0 bases at J, leaving 5 bases unmatched. Germline CDR1 is SNHLY and CDR2 is FYNNEI. The CDR3 spans 15 residues. For the CDR3, the DNA is TGTGCCAGCACAGGGGGCGTAGATAGCAATCAGCCCCAGCATTTT. Its protein product is CASTGGVDSNQPQHF.

This chain uses TRBV5-6 with TRBJ2-7, with D possibly matching TRBD1 (6 bases). Trimming left V 0 bases short and J 3 bases short, with 13 bases between. The CDR3 contains 15 residues. Germline-derived CDR1 and CDR2 are SGHDT and YYEEEE. CDR3: CASSLGARGNYEQYF. CDR3 nucleotide sequence: TGTGCCAGCAGCTTGGGGGCTAGGGGGAACTACGAGCAGTACTTC.

The V and J genes are TRBV6-5 and TRBJ2-7; D possibly corresponds to TRBD1 (6 bases). This CDR3 region has 14 residues. V gave up 6 bases and J gave up 2 bases, with 14 bases separating them. Looked up from germline, CDR1 is MNHEY and CDR2 is SVGAGI. CDR3 in DNA: TGTGCCAGCAGACAGGACAGTGGGACCTACGAGCAGTACTTC. As protein: CASRQDSGTYEQYF.

This chain uses TRBV6-5 with TRBJ1-5; 10 bases are shared with TRBD1. Germline CDR1 reads MNHEY; CDR2 reads SVGAGI. The CDR3 consists of 15 residues. The J segment lost 4 bases and the V segment lost 6 bases, leaving 6 bases of the junction unmatched. CDR3 amino acids: CASSPLDRGNQPQHF. CDR3 DNA sequence: TGTGCCAGCAGCCCCCTGGACAGGGGGAATCAGCCCCAGCATTTT.

Points on this clone: In the same sample, other DNA sequences code for this CDR3. J is TRBJ2-5 and V is TRBV7-9; perhaps TRBD1 as D (5 bases). The CDR3 is made up of 15 amino acids. The V end lost 2 bases, the J end lost 1 base, and 11 bases lay between the germline ends. The germline V gene has CDR1 SEHNR and CDR2 FQNEAQ (reference sequence). The CDR3 loop is CASSLRLGVQETQYF. The CDR3 DNA reads TGTGCCAGCAGCTTACGGTTAGGGGTCCAAGAGACCCAGTACTTC.

The chain joins TRBV6-1 to TRBJ2-5, with a possible D match to TRBD2 (6 bases). This CDR3 has 15 amino acids. Trimming removed 1 base at V and 4 bases at J, with 13 bases between. Germline lookup yields CDR1 MNHNS and CDR2 SASEGT. CDR3 nucleotide sequence: TGTGCCAGCAGTGAAGGGAGGGACTCCCGAGAGACCCAGTACTTC. This translates into CASSEGRDSRETQYF.

The rearrangement joins TRBV27 to TRBJ2-5; possibly TRBD1 or TRBD2 for D (6 bases each). Germline V gene lookup returns CDR1 MNHEY and CDR2 SMNVEV (reference sequence). The germline V and J ends were trimmed by 0 bases and 7 bases, with 15 bases remaining between them. The CDR3 covers 15 residues. The CDR3 DNA reads as TGTGCCAGCAGTTTATCATCCCCGGGGGCCGGGACCCAGTACTTC. Translating it yields CASSLSSPGAGTQYF.

The CDR3 loop is CASRRDRGGNTEAFF. CDR3 nucleotide sequence: TGCGCCAGCAGGCGGGACAGGGGAGGGAACACTGAAGCTTTCTTT. The chain is built from TRBV5-1 and TRBJ1-1, with 10 bases aligning to TRBD1. The germline V gene encodes CDR1 SGHRS and CDR2 YFSETQ. The trim removed 5 bases at V and 1 base at J, leaving 5 bases unmatched. The CDR3 covers 15 residues.

J is TRBJ2-5 and V is TRBV5-4; the match to TRBD2 covers 11 bases. The DNA matches TRBJ2-7 better at its end, which makes the J call doubtful. CDR3 length equals 13 residues. Germline V lookup: CDR1 SGHNT, CDR2 YYREEE (reference sequence). The CDR3 region has the DNA TGTGCCAGCAGCTCTGGGACTAGCGGCGAGCAGTACTTC. Encoded protein: CASSSGTSGEQYF.

With respect to this clone: Different DNA sequences within this sample yield the same CDR3. This chain joins TRBV27 and TRBJ2-7; D remains unclear. The CDR3 has 14 residues. Germline V lookup: CDR1 MNHEY, CDR2 SMNVEV (reference sequence). V lost 2 bases to trimming and J lost 0 bases, with 8 bases between them. This CDR3 reads CASSLGLGSYEQYF. The CDR3 region has the DNA TGTGCCAGCAGTTTAGGTTTGGGCTCCTACGAGCAGTACTTC.

This clone appeared once. This CDR3 reads CASSIDWTSGLFEQYF. In DNA, the CDR3 is TGTGCCAGTAGTATAGACTGGACTAGCGGCCTCTTCGAGCAGTACTTC. J is TRBJ2-7 and V is TRBV19, with TRBD2 identical over 10 bases. The junction had 8 bases not matched to a gene; V was cut back by 0 bases and J by 6 bases. Germline CDR1 is LNHDA and CDR2 is SQIVND (reference sequence). The CDR3 length is 16 residues.